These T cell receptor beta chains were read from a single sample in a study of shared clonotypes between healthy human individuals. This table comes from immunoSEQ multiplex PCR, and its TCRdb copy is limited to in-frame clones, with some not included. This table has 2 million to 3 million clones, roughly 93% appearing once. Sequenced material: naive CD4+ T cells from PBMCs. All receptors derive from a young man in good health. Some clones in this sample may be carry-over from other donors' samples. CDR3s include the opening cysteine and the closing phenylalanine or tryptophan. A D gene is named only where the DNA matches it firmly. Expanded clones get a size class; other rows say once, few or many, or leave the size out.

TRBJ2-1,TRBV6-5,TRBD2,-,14,CASSPEAGSNEQFF,TGTGCCAGCAGTCCCGAAGCGGGAAGCAATGAGCAGTTCTTC
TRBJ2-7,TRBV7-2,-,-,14,CASSLVERPYEQYF,TGTGCCAGCAGCCTAGTGGAACGCCCCTACGAGCAGTACTTC
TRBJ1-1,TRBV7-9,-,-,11,CASSPRSEAFF,TGTGCCAGCAGCCCGAGGTCCGAAGCTTTCTTT
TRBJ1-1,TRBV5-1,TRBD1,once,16,CASSQGRTGGNTEAFF,TGCGCCAGCAGCCAAGGGAGAACAGGGGGGAACACTGAAGCTTTCTTT
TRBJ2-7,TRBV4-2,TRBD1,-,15,CASSQGDRASYEQYF,TGTGCCAGCAGCCAAGGGGACAGGGCTTCCTACGAGCAGTACTTC
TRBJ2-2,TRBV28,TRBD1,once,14,CASSTGQVTGELFF,TGTGCCAGCAGTACCGGACAGGTCACCGGGGAGCTGTTTTTT
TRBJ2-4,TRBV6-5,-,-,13,CASSYDRKNIQYF,TGTGCCAGCAGTTACGACCGGAAGAACATTCAGTACTTC
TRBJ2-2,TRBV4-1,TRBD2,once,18,CASSQGLAGRPGTGELFF,TGCGCCAGCAGCCAGGGACTAGCGGGCAGACCAGGGACCGGGGAGCTGTTTTTT
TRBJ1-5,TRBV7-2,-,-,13,CASSRSSNQPQHF,TGTGCCAGCAGCCGCAGCAGCAATCAGCCCCAGCATTTT
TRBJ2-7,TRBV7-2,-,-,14,CASSLEPTLGEQYF,TGTGCCAGCAGCTTAGAACCCACGTTGGGGGAGCAGTACTTC
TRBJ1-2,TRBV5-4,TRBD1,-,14,CASSPGQGTSGYTF,TGTGCCAGCAGCCCGGGACAGGGGACGTCTGGTTACACCTTC
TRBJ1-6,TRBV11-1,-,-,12,CASSFPNSPLHF,TGTGCCAGCAGCTTCCCAAATTCACCCCTCCACTTT
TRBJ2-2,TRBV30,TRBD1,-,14,CAWVRRGPTGELFF,TGTGCCTGGGTTCGAAGGGGGCCCACCGGGGAGCTGTTTTTT
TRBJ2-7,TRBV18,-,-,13,CASSPPSAIEQYF,TGTGCCAGCTCACCACCGTCGGCTATCGAGCAGTACTTC
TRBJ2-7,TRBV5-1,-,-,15,CASSLEGASTYEQYF,TGCGCCAGCAGCCTGGAGGGGGCGTCGACCTACGAGCAGTACTTC
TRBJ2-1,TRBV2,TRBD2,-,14,CASRGLASYNEQFF,TGTGCCAGCAGGGGACTAGCGAGTTACAATGAGCAGTTCTTC
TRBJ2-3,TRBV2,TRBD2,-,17,CASSGGLSGRRTDTQYF,TGTGCCAGCAGTGGTGGATTAAGCGGGAGGCGTACAGATACGCAGTATTTT
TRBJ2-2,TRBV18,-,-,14,CASSRQADTGELFF,TGTGCCAGCTCACGACAGGCGGACACCGGGGAGCTGTTTTTT
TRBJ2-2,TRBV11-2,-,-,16,CASSLEKDYDTGELFF,TGTGCCAGCAGCTTAGAAAAGGACTATGACACCGGGGAGCTGTTTTTT
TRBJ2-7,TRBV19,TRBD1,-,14,CASSPGQGNDEQYF,TGTGCCAGTAGCCCGGGACAGGGTAACGACGAGCAGTACTTC
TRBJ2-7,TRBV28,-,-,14,CASSLRQVIYEQYF,TGTGCCAGCAGCCTGAGACAGGTCATCTACGAGCAGTACTTC
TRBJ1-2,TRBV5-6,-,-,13,CASSRRTYYGYTF,TGTGCCAGCAGCCGCCGAACTTACTATGGCTACACCTTC
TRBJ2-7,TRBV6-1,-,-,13,CASSRQDSYEQYF,TGTGCCAGCAGTAGACAGGACTCCTACGAGCAGTACTTC
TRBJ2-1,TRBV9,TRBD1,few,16,CASSVSGTGGYNEQFF,TGTGCCAGCAGCGTTTCCGGGACAGGGGGCTACAATGAGCAGTTCTTC